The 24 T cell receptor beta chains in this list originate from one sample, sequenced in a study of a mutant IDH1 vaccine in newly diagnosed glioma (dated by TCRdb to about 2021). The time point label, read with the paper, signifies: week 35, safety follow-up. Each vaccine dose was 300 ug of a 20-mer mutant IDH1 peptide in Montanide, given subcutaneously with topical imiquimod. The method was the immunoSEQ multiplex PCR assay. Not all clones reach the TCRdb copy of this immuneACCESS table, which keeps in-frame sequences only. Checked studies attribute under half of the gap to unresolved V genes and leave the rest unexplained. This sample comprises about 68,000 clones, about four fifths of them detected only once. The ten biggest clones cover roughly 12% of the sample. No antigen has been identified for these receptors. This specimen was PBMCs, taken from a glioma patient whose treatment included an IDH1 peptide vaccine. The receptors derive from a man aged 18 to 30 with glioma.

The CDR3 nucleotides are TGCGCCAGCAGCCTACCTTCGACAGGGGACCTCGCGAACACCGGGGAGCTGTTTTTT. The encoded protein is CASSLPSTGDLANTGELFF. V and J are TRBV4-1 and TRBJ2-2; 8 bases match TRBD1. V shed 4 bases, J shed 0 bases, and the junction held 13 bases outside the gene matches. CDR3 length: 19 residues. Per germline, CDR1 MGHRA and CDR2 YSYEKL.

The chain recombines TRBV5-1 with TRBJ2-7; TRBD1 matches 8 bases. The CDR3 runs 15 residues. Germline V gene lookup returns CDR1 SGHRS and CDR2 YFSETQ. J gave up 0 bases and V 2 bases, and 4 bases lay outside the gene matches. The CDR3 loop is CASSFSGQDSYEQYF. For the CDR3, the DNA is TGCGCCAGCAGCTTCTCGGGACAGGACTCCTACGAGCAGTACTTC.

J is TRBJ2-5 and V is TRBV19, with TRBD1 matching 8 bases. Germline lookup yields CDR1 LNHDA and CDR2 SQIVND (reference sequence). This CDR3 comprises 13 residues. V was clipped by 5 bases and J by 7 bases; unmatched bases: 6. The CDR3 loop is CASSDGGQGTQYF. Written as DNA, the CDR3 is TGTGCCAGTAGTGATGGAGGACAGGGGACCCAGTACTTC.

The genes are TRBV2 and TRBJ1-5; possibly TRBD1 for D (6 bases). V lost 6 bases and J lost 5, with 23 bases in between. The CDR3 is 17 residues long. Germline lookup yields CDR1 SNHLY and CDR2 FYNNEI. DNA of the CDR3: TGTGCCAGCAGCCTAGGTGGTTACAGGGCCTCCGATCAGCCCCAGCATTTT. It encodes CASSLGGYRASDQPQHF. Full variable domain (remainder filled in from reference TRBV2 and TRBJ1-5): EPEVTQTPSHQVTQMGQEVILRCVPISNHLYFYWYRQILGQKVEFLVSFYNNEISEKSEIFDDQFSVERPDGSNFTLKIRSTKLEDSAMYFCASSLGGYRASDQPQHFGDGTRLSIL.

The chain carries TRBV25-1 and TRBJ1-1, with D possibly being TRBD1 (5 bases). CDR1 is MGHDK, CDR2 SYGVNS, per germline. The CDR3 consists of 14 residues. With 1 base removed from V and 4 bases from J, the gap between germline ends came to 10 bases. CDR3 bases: TGTGCCAGCAGTGAATTGGCAGGGTCCACTGAAGCTTTCTTT. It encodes CASSELAGSTEAFF.

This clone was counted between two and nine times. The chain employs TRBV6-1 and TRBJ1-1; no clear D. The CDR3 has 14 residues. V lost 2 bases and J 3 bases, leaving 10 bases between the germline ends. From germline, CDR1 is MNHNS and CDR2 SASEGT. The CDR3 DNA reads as TGTGCCAGCAGTGAAAGGGCAGGTCACACTGAAGCTTTCTTT. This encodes CASSERAGHTEAFF.

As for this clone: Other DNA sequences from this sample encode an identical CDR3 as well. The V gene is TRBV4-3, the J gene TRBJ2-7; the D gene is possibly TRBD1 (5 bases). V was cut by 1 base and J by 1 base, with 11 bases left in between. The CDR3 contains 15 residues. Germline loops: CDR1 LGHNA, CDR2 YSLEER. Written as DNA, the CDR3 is TGCGCCAGCAGCCAAGTGGCGGACACTTCCTACGAGCAGTACTTC. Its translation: CASSQVADTSYEQYF.

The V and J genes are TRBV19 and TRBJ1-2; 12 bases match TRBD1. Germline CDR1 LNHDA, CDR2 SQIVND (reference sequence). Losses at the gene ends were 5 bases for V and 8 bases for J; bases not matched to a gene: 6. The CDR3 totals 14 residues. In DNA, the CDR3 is TGTGCCAGTAGTGGGTGGGACAGGGGGCACGGCTACACCTTC. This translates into CASSGWDRGHGYTF.

The CDR3 spells CASSQEVLGPWTMNTEAFF. The CDR3 region has the DNA TGCGCCAGCAGCCAAGAGGTATTGGGGCCCTGGACCATGAACACTGAAGCTTTCTTT. The gene calls are TRBV4-3 and TRBJ1-1; D might be TRBD1 (5 bases). The CDR3 runs 19 residues. The V gene's germline CDR1 is LGHNA and CDR2 YSLEER. The germline V and J ends were trimmed by 0 bases and 0 bases, with 20 bases remaining between them.

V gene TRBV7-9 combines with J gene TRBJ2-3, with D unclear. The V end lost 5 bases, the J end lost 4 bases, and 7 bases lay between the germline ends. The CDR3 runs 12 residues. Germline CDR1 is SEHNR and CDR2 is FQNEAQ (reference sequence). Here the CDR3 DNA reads TGTGCCAGCAGCCCCAAAGCAGATACGCAGTATTTT. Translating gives CASSPKADTQYF. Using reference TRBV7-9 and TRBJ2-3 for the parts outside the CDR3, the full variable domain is DTGVSQNPRHKITKRGQNVTFRCDPISEHNRLYWYRQTLGQGPEFLTYFQNEAQLEKSRLLSDRFSAERPKGSFSTLEIQRTEQGDSAMYLCASSPKADTQYFGPGTRLTVL.

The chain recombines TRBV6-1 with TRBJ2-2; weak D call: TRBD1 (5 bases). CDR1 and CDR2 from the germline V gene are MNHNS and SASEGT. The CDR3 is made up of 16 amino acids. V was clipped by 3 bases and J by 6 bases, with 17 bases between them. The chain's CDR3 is CASSDQGWGGSGELFF. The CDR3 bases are TGTGCCAGCAGTGACCAGGGATGGGGTGGGTCCGGGGAGCTGTTTTTT.

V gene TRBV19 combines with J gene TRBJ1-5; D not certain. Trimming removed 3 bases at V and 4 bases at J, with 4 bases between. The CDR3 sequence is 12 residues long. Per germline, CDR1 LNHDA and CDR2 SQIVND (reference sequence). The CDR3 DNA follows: TGTGCCAGTAGTATTCTGAATCAGCCCCAGCATTTT. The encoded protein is CASSILNQPQHF.

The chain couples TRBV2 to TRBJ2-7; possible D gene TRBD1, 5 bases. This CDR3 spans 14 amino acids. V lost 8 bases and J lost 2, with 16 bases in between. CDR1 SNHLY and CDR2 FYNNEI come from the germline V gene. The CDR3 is CASGSQGGPYEQYF. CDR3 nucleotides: TGTGCCAGCGGATCTCAGGGTGGACCCTACGAGCAGTACTTC. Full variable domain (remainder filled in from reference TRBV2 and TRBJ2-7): EPEVTQTPSHQVTQMGQEVILRCVPISNHLYFYWYRQILGQKVEFLVSFYNNEISEKSEIFDDQFSVERPDGSNFTLKIRSTKLEDSAMYFCASGSQGGPYEQYFGPGTRLTVT.

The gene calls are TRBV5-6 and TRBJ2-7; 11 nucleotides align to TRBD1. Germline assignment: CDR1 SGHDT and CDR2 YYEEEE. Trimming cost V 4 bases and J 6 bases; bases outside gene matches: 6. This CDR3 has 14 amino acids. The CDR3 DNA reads TGTGCCAGCAGCCGGGGACAGGGGGAGGGCGAGCAGTACTTC. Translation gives CASSRGQGEGEQYF.

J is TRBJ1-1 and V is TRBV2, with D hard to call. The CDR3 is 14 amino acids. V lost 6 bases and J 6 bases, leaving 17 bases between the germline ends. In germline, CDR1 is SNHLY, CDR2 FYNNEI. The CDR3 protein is CASSPGTVISEAFF. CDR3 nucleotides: TGTGCCAGCAGCCCTGGCACCGTAATCTCTGAAGCTTTCTTT. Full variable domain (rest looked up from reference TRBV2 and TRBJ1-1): EPEVTQTPSHQVTQMGQEVILRCVPISNHLYFYWYRQILGQKVEFLVSFYNNEISEKSEIFDDQFSVERPDGSNFTLKIRSTKLEDSAMYFCASSPGTVISEAFFGQGTRLTVV.

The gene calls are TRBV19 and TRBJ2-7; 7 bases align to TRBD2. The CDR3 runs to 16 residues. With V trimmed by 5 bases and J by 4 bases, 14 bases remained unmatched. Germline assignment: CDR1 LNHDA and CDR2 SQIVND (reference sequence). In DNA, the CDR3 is TGTGCCAGTAGTTACGACTTAACCAGCGGGGTGTACGAGCAGTACTTC. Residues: CASSYDLTSGVYEQYF.

The CDR3 loop is CASSRPTGEAFF. CDR3 DNA: TGTGCCAGCAGCCGACCAACAGGGGAAGCTTTCTTT. V usage is TRBV6-6 and J usage is TRBJ1-1, with D possibly TRBD1 on 6 matching bases. The CDR3 contains 12 residues. Germline V CDR1 and CDR2: MNHNY, SVGAGI (reference sequence). V was trimmed by 6 bases and J by 8 bases, leaving 13 bases between them.

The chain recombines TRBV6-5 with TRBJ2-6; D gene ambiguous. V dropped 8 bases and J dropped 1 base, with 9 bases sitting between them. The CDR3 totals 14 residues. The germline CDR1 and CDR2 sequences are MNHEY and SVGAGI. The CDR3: CASSGGSGANVLTF. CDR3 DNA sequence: TGTGCCAGCTCAGGCGGATCTGGGGCCAACGTCCTGACTTTC.

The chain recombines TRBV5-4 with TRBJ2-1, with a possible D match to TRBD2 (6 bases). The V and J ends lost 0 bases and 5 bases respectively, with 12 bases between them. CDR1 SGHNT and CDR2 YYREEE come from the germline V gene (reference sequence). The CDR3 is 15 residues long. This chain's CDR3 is CASSLGLVTNNEQFF. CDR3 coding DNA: TGTGCCAGCAGCTTGGGACTAGTCACTAACAATGAGCAGTTCTTC.

The CDR3 is CAIRDTLLGSNQPQHF. CDR3 in DNA: TGTGCCATCAGGGACACCCTATTGGGGAGCAATCAGCCCCAGCATTTT. This chain connects TRBV10-3 to TRBJ1-5; tentative D call: TRBD1 (5 bases). Germline CDR1 reads ENHRY; CDR2 reads SYGVKD. The CDR3 runs 16 residues. Trimming took off 6 bases at V and 1 base at J, with 16 bases between the two ends.

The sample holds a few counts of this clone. The CDR3 reads CASSQPQTGVNQPQHF. In DNA form, the CDR3 reads TGTGCCAGCAGCCAACCCCAAACAGGGGTGAATCAGCCCCAGCATTTT. The chain combines TRBV4-2 with TRBJ1-5, with 7 positions matching TRBD1. In germline, CDR1 is LGHNA, CDR2 YNFKEQ. This CDR3 comprises 16 residues. V lost 2 bases and J lost 4; bases outside the gene matches: 8.

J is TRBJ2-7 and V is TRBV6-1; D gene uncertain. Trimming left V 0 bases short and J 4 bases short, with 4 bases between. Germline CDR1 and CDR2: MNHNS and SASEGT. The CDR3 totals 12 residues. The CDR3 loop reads CASSEAQYEQYF. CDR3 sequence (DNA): TGTGCCAGCAGTGAAGCCCAGTACGAGCAGTACTTC.

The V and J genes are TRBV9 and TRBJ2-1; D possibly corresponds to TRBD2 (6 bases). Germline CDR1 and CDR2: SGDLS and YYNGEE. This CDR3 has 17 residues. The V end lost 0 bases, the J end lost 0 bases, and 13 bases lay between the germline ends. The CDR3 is CASSVAGLTSSYNEQFF. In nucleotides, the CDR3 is TGTGCCAGCAGCGTAGCTGGACTAACTAGCTCCTACAATGAGCAGTTCTTC.

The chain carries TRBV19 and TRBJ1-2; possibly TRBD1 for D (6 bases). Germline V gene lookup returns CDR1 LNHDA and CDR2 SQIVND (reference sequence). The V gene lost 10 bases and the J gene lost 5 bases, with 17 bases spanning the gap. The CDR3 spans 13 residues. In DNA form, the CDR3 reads TGTGCCACCACTTCTCAGGGGATGTATGGCTACACCTTC. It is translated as CATTSQGMYGYTF.